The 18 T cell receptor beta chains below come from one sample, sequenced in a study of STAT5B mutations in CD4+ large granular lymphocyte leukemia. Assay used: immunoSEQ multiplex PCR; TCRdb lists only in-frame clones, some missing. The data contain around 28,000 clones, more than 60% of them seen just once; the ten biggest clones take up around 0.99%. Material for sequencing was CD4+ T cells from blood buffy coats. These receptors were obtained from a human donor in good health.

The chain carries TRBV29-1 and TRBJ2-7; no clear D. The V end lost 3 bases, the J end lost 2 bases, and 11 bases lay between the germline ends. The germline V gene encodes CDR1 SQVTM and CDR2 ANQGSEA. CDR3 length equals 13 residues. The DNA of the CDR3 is TGCAGCGTTGACACCCAGGATCCCTACGAGCAGTACTTC. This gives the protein CSVDTQDPYEQYF.

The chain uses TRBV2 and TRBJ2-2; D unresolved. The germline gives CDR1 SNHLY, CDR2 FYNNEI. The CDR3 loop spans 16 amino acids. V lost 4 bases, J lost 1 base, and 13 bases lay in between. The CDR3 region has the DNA TGTGCCAGCAGTGGACCGATAAACCTGAACACCGGGGAGCTGTTTTTT. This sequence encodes CASSGPINLNTGELFF. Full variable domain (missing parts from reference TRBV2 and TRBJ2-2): EPEVTQTPSHQVTQMGQEVILRCVPISNHLYFYWYRQILGQKVEFLVSFYNNEISEKSEIFDDQFSVERPDGSNFTLKIRSTKLEDSAMYFCASSGPINLNTGELFFGEGSRLTVL.

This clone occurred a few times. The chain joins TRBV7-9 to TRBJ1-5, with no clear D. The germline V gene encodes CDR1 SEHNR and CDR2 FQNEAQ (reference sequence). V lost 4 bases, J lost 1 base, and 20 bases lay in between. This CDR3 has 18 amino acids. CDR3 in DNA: TGTGCCAGCAGCTCCCGTGGCGTCGGGGATCCCAGCAATCAGCCCCAGCATTTT. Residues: CASSSRGVGDPSNQPQHF.

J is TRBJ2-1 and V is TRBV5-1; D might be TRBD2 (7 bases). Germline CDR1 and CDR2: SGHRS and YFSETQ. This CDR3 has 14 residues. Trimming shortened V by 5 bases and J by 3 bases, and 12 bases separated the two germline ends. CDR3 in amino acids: CASRGGAIYNEQFF. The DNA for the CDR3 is TGCGCCAGCAGAGGGGGGGCGATCTACAATGAGCAGTTCTTC.

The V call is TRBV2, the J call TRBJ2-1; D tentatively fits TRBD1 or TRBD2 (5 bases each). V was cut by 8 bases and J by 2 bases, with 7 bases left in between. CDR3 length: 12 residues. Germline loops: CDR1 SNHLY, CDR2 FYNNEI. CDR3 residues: CASGGAYNEQFF. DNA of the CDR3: TGTGCCAGCGGGGGAGCCTACAATGAGCAGTTCTTC.

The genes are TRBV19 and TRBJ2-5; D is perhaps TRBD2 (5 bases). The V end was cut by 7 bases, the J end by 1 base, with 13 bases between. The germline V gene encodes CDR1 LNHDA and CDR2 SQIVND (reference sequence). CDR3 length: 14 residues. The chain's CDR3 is CASTGSGSQETQYF. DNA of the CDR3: TGTGCCAGTACGGGTTCGGGGTCCCAAGAGACCCAGTACTTC.

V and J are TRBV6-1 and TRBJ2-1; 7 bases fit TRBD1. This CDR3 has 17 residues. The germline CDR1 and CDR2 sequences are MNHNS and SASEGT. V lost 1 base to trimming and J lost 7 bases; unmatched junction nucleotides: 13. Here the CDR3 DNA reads TGTGCCAGCAGTGAAGTCCCCACCCGACAGGGTCTGAATGAGCAGTTCTTC. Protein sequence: CASSEVPTRQGLNEQFF.

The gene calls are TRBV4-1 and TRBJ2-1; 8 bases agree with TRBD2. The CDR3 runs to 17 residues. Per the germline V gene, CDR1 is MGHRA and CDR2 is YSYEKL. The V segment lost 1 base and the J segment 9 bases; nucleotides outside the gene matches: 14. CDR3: CASSQVNLGLDLGEQFF. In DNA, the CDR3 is TGCGCCAGCAGCCAAGTCAATTTGGGACTAGATCTTGGTGAGCAGTTCTTC.

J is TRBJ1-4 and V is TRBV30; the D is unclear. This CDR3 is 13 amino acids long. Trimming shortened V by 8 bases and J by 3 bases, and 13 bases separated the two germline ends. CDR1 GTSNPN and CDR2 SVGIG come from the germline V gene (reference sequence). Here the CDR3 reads CAGRRVPNEKLFF. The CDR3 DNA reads TGTGCCGGAAGGAGGGTCCCTAATGAAAAACTGTTTTTT.

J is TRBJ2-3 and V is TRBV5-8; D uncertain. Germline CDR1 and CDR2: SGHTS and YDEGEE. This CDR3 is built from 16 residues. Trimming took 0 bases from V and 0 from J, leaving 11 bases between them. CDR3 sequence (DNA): TGTGCCAGCAGCTTGGCTAGGGCTACCAGCACAGATACGCAGTATTTT. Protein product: CASSLARATSTDTQYF.

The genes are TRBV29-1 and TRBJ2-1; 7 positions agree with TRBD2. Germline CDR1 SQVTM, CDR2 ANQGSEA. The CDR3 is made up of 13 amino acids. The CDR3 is CTDALAPYNEQFF. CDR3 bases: TGCACCGATGCACTAGCGCCTTACAATGAGCAGTTCTTC.

The CDR3 bases are TGTGCCAGCTTCCCGGGACTAGCGGGAGGAGCGCGGGGGAATGAGCAGTTCTTC. Its protein product is CASFPGLAGGARGNEQFF. This rearrangement joins TRBV28 to TRBJ2-1, with 15 bases matching TRBD2. From germline, CDR1 is MDHEN and CDR2 SYDVKM. The CDR3 has 18 residues. Losses at the gene ends were 8 bases for V and 7 bases for J; bases not matched to a gene: 15.

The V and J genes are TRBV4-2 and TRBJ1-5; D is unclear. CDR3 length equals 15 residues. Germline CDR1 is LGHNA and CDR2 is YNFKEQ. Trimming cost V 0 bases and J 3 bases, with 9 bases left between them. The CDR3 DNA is TGTGCCAGCAGCCAAGATGCGCCTAACAATCAGCCCCAGCATTTT. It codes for CASSQDAPNNQPQHF.

The CDR3 DNA follows: TGTGCCAGCAGCGGGGACTTTCCGCTCGAGCAGTACTTC. Translation gives CASSGDFPLEQYF. This chain links TRBV21-1 with TRBJ2-7; the table gives TRBD2 as D, unverified against the DNA. TRBV21-1 is shown as a pseudogene. This CDR3 region has 13 residues.

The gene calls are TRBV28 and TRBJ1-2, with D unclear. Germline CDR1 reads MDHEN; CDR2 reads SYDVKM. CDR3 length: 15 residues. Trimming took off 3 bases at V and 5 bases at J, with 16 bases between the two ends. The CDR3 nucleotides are TGTGCCAGCAGTTTGACGGGCAGACTCCCTTATGGCTACACCTTC. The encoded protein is CASSLTGRLPYGYTF.

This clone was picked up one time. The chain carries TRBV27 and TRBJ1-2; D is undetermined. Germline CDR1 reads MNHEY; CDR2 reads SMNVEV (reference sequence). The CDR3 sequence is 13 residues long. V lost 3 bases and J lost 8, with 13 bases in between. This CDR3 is CASSFLADGGYTF. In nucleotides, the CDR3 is TGTGCCAGCAGTTTTCTAGCGGATGGGGGCTACACCTTC.

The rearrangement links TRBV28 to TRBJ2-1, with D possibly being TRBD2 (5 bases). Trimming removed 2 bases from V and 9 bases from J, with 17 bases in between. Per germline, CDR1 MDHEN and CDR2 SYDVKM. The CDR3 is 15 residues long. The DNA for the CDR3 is TGTGCCAGCAGTTTAGCACACGGGAAGTACGGTGAGCAGTTCTTC. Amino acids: CASSLAHGKYGEQFF.

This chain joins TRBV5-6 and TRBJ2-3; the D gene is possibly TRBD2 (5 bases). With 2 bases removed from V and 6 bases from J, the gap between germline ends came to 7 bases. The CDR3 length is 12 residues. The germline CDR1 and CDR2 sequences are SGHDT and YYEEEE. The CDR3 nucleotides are TGTGCCAGCAGCTTCGAGGGTGATACGCAGTATTTT. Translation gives CASSFEGDTQYF.